This T cell receptor (beta chain) emerged from a study of technical replicates of blood from several donors. Repertoires were generated with immunoSEQ multiplex PCR, while TCRdb's copy carries only in-frame clones and drops some. The table has about 100,000 clones, roughly 94% seen once. The clonotype was recovered from a human donor in good health. Sequences were obtained from T cells isolated from PBMCs.

CDR3 nucleotide sequence: TGTGCCTGCCAGAAGGGGGAGACTATGGAGACCCAGTACTTC. Protein: CACQKGETMETQYF. The chain joins TRBV30 to TRBJ2-5; possibly TRBD1 for D (6 bases). V lost 6 bases, J lost 5 bases, and 19 bases lay in between. The CDR3 length is 14 residues. Germline V gene sequence: CDR1 GTSNPN, CDR2 SVGIG (reference sequence).